This T cell receptor (beta chain) was obtained from a study of shared clonotypes between healthy human individuals. As to this clone: Its specificity is not known.

The naive CD8 population came from CD45RO-negative cells selected for CCR7, without terminally differentiated effector memory CD45RA+ cells. Study-level points and caveats: Naive CD4 clonotypes overlapped across a handful of donors at roughly 5.1%. The genetic and exposure-history diversity represented was limited by few donors.

In the original workflow: ImmunoSEQ junction-only sequences lacked quality scores, so their filtering differed. Assay used: immunoSEQ multiplex PCR; TCRdb lists only in-frame clones, some missing. V, J and clone size are taken as reported in that table, and D and trimming were inferred from the DNA itself. The sample yields roughly 2,000,000 clones, around 96% seen once. V was trimmed by 9 bases and J by 0 bases, leaving 11 bases between them. Germline CDR1 LNHDA, CDR2 SQIVND (reference sequence). CDR3 length: 13 amino acids. This receptor was obtained from a young man in good health. The rearrangement joins TRBV19 to TRBJ1-1; weak D call: TRBD1 (6 bases). Sequencing used naive CD8+ T cells sorted from blood. CDR3 sequence: CARPGALNTEAFF. CDR3 DNA sequence: TGTGCCAGGCCAGGGGCCCTGAACACTGAAGCTTTCTTT.